The present entry profiles one T cell receptor (beta chain) with its context. This may be a read error: a much more frequent sequence differs by one nucleotide. The sample originates from a study of cytotoxic CD8 clonotypes in ibrutinib-treated CLL. Libraries of TCR beta were made from 1.5 to 2 micrograms of genomic DNA that came from cryopreserved PBMCs. Profiled with immunoSEQ multiplex PCR; TCRdb holds only in-frame clones, not every one. The data contain about 200,000 clones, roughly three quarters of them singletons. This clonotype was obtained from a human donor with chronic lymphocytic leukemia. Sequences were derived from PBMCs, sampled after 12 months of ibrutinib treatment.

The CDR3 nucleotides read TGTGCCAGCAGCTGGGAAAAGGGGGCCTACGAGCAGTACTTC. Amino acid sequence: CASSWEKGAYEQYF. This chain joins TRBV5-4 and TRBJ2-7; TRBD1 is a possible D gene (6 bases). V shed 3 bases and J shed 2 bases, with 12 bases lying between them. CDR1 SGHNT and CDR2 YYREEE come from the germline V gene (reference sequence). The CDR3 runs 14 residues.